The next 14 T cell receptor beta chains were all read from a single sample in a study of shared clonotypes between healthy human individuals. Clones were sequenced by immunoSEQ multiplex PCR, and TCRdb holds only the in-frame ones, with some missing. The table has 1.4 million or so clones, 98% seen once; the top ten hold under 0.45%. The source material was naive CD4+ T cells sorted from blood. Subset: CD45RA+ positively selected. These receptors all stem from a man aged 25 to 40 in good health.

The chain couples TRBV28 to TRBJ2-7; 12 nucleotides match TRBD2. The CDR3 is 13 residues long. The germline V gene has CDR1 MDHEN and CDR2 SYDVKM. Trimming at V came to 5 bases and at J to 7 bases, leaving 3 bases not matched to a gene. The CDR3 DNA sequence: TGTGCCAGCAGTACACTAGCGGGAGGTGAGCAGTACTTC. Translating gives CASSTLAGGEQYF.

Here the CDR3 reads CASSVGSLAASPKNIQYF. CDR3 nucleotide sequence: TGTGCCAGCAGCGTAGGAAGCTTAGCGGCCAGCCCGAAAAACATTCAGTACTTC. The rearrangement joins TRBV9 to TRBJ2-4, with D perhaps TRBD2 (6 bases). Germline values: CDR1 SGDLS, CDR2 YYNGEE. The CDR3 is 18 amino acids. The germline V and J ends were trimmed by 0 bases and 4 bases, with 20 bases remaining between them. Full variable domain (remainder filled in from reference TRBV9 and TRBJ2-4): DSGVTQTPKHLITATGQRVTLRCSPRSGDLSVYWYQQSLDQGLQFLIQYYNGEERAKGNILERFSAQQFPDLHSELNLSSLELGDSALYFCASSVGSLAASPKNIQYFGAGTRLSVL.

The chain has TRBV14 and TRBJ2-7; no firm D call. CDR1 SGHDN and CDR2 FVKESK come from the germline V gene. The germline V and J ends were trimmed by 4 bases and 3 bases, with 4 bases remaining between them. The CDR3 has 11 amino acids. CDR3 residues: CASSLHYEQYF. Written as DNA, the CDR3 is TGTGCCAGCAGCCTCCACTACGAGCAGTACTTC. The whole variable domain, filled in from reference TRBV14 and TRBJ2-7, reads EAGVTQFPSHSVIEKGQTVTLRCDPISGHDNLYWYRRVMGKEIKFLLHFVKESKQDESGMPNNRFLAERTGGTYSTLKVQPAELEDSGVYFCASSLHYEQYFGPGTRLTVT.

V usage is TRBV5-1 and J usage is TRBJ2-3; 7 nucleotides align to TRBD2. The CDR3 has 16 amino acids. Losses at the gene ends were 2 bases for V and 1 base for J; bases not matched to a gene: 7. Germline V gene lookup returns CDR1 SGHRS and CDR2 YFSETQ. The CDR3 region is CASSFASGTGTDTQYF. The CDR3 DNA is TGCGCCAGCAGCTTCGCTAGCGGAACGGGCACAGATACGCAGTATTTT.

CDR3 amino acids: CASSQDGGHSGKGETQYF. The CDR3 DNA reads as TGTGCCAGCAGCCAAGATGGGGGGCATAGCGGGAAAGGAGAGACCCAGTACTTC. The chain is built from TRBV4-2 and TRBJ2-5; 8 positions match TRBD2. Trimming cost V 0 bases and J 4 bases; bases outside gene matches: 13. The CDR3 is made up of 18 amino acids. From germline, CDR1 is LGHNA and CDR2 YNFKEQ.

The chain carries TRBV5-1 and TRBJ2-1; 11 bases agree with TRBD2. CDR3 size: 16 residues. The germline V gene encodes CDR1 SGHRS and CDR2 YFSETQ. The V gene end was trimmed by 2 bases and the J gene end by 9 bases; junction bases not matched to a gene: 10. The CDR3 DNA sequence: TGCGCCAGCAGCTTCCCGACTACTAGCGGGAGTGGTGAGCAGTTCTTC. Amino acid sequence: CASSFPTTSGSGEQFF.

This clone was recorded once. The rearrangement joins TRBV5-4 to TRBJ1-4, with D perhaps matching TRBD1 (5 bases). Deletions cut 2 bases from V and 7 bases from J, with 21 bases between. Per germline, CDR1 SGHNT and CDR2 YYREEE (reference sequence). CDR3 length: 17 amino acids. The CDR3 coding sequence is TGTGCCAGCAGCTTCGGGGCGGTGGGGGATGGTAGTGAAAAACTGTTTTTT. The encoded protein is CASSFGAVGDGSEKLFF.

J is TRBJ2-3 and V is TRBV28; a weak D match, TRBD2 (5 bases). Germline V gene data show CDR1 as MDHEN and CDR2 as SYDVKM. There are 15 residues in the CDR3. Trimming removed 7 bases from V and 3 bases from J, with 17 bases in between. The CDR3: CASIPLRRSTDTQYF. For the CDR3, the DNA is TGTGCCAGCATCCCACTTCGGAGGAGTACAGATACGCAGTATTTT.

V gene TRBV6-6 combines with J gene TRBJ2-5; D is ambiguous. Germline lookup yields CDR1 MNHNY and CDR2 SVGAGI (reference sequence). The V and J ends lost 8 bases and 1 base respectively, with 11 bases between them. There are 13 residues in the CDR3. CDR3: CASGRNFQETQYF. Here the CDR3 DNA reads TGTGCCAGCGGGCGAAACTTCCAAGAGACCCAGTACTTC.

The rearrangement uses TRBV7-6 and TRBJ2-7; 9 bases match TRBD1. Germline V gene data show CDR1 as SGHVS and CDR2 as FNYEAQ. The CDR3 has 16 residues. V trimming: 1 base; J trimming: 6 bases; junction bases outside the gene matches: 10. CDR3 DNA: TGTGCCAGCAGCTTAGAGCCCGGGACAGGGTCCCTCGAGCAGTACTTC. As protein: CASSLEPGTGSLEQYF.

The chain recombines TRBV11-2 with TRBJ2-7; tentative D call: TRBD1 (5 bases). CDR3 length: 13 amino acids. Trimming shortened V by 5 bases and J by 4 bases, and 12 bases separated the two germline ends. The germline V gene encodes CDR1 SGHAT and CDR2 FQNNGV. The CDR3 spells CASSLGVRYEQYF. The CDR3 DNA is TGTGCCAGCAGCCTAGGGGTAAGGTACGAGCAGTACTTC. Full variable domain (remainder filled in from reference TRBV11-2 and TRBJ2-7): EAGVAQSPRYKIIEKRQSVAFWCNPISGHATLYWYQQILGQGPKLLIQFQNNGVVDDSQLPKDRFSAERLKGVDSTLKIQPAKLEDSAVYLCASSLGVRYEQYFGPGTRLTVT.

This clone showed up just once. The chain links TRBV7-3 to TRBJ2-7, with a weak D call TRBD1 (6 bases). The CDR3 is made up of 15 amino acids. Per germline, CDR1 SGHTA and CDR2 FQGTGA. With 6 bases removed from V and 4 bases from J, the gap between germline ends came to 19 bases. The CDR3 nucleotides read TGTGCCAGCAGTCCCGGTGGGCAGGGGATTTACGAGCAGTACTTC. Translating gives CASSPGGQGIYEQYF.

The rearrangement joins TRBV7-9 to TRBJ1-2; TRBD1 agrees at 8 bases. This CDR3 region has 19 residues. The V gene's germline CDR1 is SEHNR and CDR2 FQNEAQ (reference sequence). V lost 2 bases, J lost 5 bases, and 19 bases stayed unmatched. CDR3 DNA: TGTGCCAGCAGCTTATGGACGGCCTCTCAAGGACAGGGACAATATGGCTACACCTTC. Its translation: CASSLWTASQGQGQYGYTF.

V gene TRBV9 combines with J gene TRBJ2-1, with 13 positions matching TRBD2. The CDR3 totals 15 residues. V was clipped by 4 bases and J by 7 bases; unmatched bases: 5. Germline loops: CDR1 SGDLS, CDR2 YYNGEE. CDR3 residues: CASSWGLAGLNEQFF. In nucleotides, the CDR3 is TGTGCCAGCAGCTGGGGACTAGCGGGATTAAATGAGCAGTTCTTC.